This paragraph reports one T cell receptor (beta chain). As yet, its antigen is unknown. The entry originates in a study of cytomegalovirus exposure and HLA in healthy donors. Regarding the study as a whole: Beyond CMV serostatus, there was no information to go on about immune exposure. For TCR beta chains, V- and J-gene trimming was later linked to a missense DCLRE1C variant. In a later analysis, several top co-occurrence clusters appeared linked to parvovirus B19, influenza, CMV and Epstein-Barr virus. Rare sequences made up most TCRs, while some public TCRs were found in many donors.

The CDR3 covers 19 residues. Germline trimming cut 0 bases from V and 8 bases from J; bases unmatched to any gene: 15. Germline V gene data show CDR1 as LGHNT and CDR2 as FRNRAP. Vbeta (60) and Jbeta (13) primers were used in the PCR. The repertoire was sequenced with immunoSEQ multiplex PCR; TCRdb's copy has only in-frame clones and lacks some. The repertoire shows about 210,000 clones; the top ten hold less than 1%. The sequenced sample was PBMCs. This receptor was obtained from a woman aged 25 to 39 in good health and CMV-seropositive. This chain uses TRBV12-5 with TRBJ2-1; 11 bases are shared with TRBD1. CDR3 sequence: CASGLVHLYPRTGGDEQFF. CDR3 in DNA: TGTGCTAGTGGTTTGGTGCATCTCTACCCGAGGACAGGGGGCGATGAGCAGTTCTTC. The full variable domain, rest sourced from reference TRBV12-5 and TRBJ2-1, is DARVTQTPRHKVTEMGQEVTMRCQPILGHNTVFWYRQTMMQGLELLAYFRNRAPLDDSGMPKDRFSAEMPDATLATLKIQPSEPRDSAVYFCASGLVHLYPRTGGDEQFFGPGTRLTVL.